A selection of T cell receptor beta chains follows, all from one sample in a study of T cells in Graves' hyperthyroidism and ophthalmopathy. TCRdb analysed the multiplex PCR reads with MiXCR anew, one entry per CDR3 protein. The sample lists 700,000 or so distinct CDR3 sequences; less than 20% were seen once. Sequencing input: blood. The receptors were sampled from a man between 18 and 29 years old with Graves' hyperthyroidism. CDR3s include the opening cysteine and the closing phenylalanine or tryptophan. The order of the fields is clone size, J gene, D gene, V gene, CDR3 protein, CDR3 DNA. D genes are given only for firm matches. Only some rows state a clone size, as once, few, many or a class for expanded clones.

clone size: .; J gene: TRBJ2-1; D gene: .; V gene: TRBV28; CDR3 protein: CASSFGLHQFF; CDR3 DNA: TGTGCCAGCAGTTTCGGGCTCCACCAGTTCTTC
clone size: .; J gene: TRBJ1-5; D gene: .; V gene: TRBV20-1; CDR3 protein: CSARSGWSQPQHF; CDR3 DNA: TGCAGTGCTAGATCCGGTTGGAGTCAGCCCCAGCATTTT
clone size: few; J gene: TRBJ2-1; D gene: TRBD2; V gene: TRBV6-1; CDR3 protein: CASRTWLAGGSYNEQFF; CDR3 DNA: TGTGCCAGCAGAACCTGGCTAGCGGGAGGTTCCTACAATGAGCAGTTCTTC
clone size: .; J gene: TRBJ1-4; D gene: .; V gene: TRBV19; CDR3 protein: CASSIMQPNEKLFF; CDR3 DNA: TGTGCCAGTAGTATTATGCAGCCTAATGAAAAACTGTTTTTT
clone size: many; J gene: TRBJ2-7; D gene: .; V gene: TRBV20-1; CDR3 protein: CSAPLSGSAYEQYF; CDR3 DNA: TGCAGTGCTCCCCTCTCCGGGAGCGCCTACGAGCAGTACTTC
clone size: many; J gene: TRBJ2-1; D gene: .; V gene: TRBV18; CDR3 protein: CASSPPNRAREQFF; CDR3 DNA: TGTGCCAGCTCGCCCCCTAACAGGGCTCGTGAGCAGTTCTTC
clone size: many; J gene: TRBJ2-1; D gene: .; V gene: TRBV6-2/TRBV6-3; CDR3 protein: CASSYLGNEQFF; CDR3 DNA: TGTGCCAGCAGTTACTTGGGCAATGAGCAGTTCTTC
clone size: few; J gene: TRBJ2-1; D gene: TRBD2; V gene: TRBV13; CDR3 protein: CASSLISPFSGRASNEQFF; CDR3 DNA: TGTGCCAGCAGCTTGATCAGTCCTTTTAGCGGGAGGGCCTCAAATGAGCAGTTCTTC
clone size: .; J gene: TRBJ1-2; D gene: .; V gene: TRBV28; CDR3 protein: CASDSGYGYTF; CDR3 DNA: TGTGCCAGCGACAGTGGGTATGGCTACACCTTC
clone size: few; J gene: TRBJ2-1; D gene: TRBD2; V gene: TRBV29-1; CDR3 protein: CSVCTSGLTRKQFF; CDR3 DNA: TGCAGCGTCTGTACTAGCGGCCTGACGAGGAAGCAGTTCTTC
clone size: many; J gene: TRBJ2-1; D gene: TRBD2; V gene: TRBV12-3/TRBV12-4; CDR3 protein: CASSLRAGGVNEQFF; CDR3 DNA: TGTGCCAGCAGTTTAAGGGCGGGAGGAGTAAATGAGCAGTTCTTC
clone size: many; J gene: TRBJ2-3; D gene: TRBD2; V gene: TRBV28; CDR3 protein: CASSLKLRREVTDTQYF; CDR3 DNA: TGTGCCAGCAGTTTAAAATTGAGGCGGGAGGTAACAGATACGCAGTATTTT
clone size: few; J gene: TRBJ1-4; D gene: .; V gene: TRBV12-3/TRBV12-4; CDR3 protein: CASSFLAPTNEKLFF; CDR3 DNA: TGTGCCAGCAGTTTTTTAGCCCCAACTAATGAAAAACTGTTTTTT
clone size: .; J gene: TRBJ2-7; D gene: .; V gene: TRBV4-1; CDR3 protein: CASSQPTTRIREQYF; CDR3 DNA: TGCGCCAGCAGCCAACCGACTACTAGAATCCGCGAGCAGTACTTC
clone size: .; J gene: TRBJ2-2; D gene: .; V gene: TRBV6-1; CDR3 protein: CASTSPQSGELFF; CDR3 DNA: TGTGCCAGCACCTCTCCCCAATCCGGGGAGCTGTTTTTT